This TCR beta chain is from a study of blood T cell repertoires in COVID-19. Participants spanned ages about 18 to 90 years and resided in some 22 US areas. The protocol was immunoSEQ multiplex PCR, while the TCRdb copy is restricted to in-frame clones and leaves out a portion. The profile covers under 300,000 clones, with 80% to 90% appearing a single time and 15% taken by the ten largest. The CDR3 consists of 19 residues. Trimming cost V 4 bases and J 0 bases; bases outside gene matches: 14. In germline, CDR1 is MDHEN, CDR2 SYDVKM. V gene TRBV28 combines with J gene TRBJ1-2, with 10 bases lining up with TRBD1. The specimen sequenced was PBMCs or T cells enriched from blood (not recorded which). This TCR was sampled from a man younger than 35 who had recovered from COVID-19. The CDR3 DNA reads as TGTGCCAGCAGTTCCCGACCCCCGGGACAGGGGCTGTCTAACTATGGCTACACCTTC. Protein: CASSSRPPGQGLSNYGYTF.